This T cell receptor (beta chain) appears in the sequencing data of a study of CD8+ T cells in alopecia areata. General observations from the study: Many of the expanded lesional clones endured in scalp and blood while on tofacitinib.

cDNA prepared by RNA extraction and subsequent reverse transcription served as the template for sequencing. Sequencing used immunoSEQ multiplex PCR; TCRdb keeps in-frame clones, though not all of them. The sample holds about 190,000 clones, 60% to 70% seen once. The V and J ends lost 2 bases and 7 bases respectively, with 9 bases between them. The length of the CDR3 is 12 residues. Looked up from germline, CDR1 is SNHLY and CDR2 is FYNNEI. As for this clone: Its antigen is undetermined.

As to treatment: oral pan-JAK inhibitor, 5-10 mg twice daily. Sampling of alopecia areata patients yielded lesional scalp punch biopsies as well as peripheral blood. The specimen was CD4+ T cells sorted from blood, collected at week 4, from a patient treated with tofacitinib. The TCR originated in a human donor with alopecia areata. The chain employs TRBV2 and TRBJ2-7, with D uncertain. The CDR3 region is CASSETTAEQYF. CDR3 in DNA: TGTGCCAGCAGTGAAACGACGGCTGAGCAGTACTTC.